A single sample is the source of the 10 T cell receptor beta chains below, sequenced in a study of cytomegalovirus exposure and HLA in healthy donors (dated by TCRdb to between 2016 and 2019). Libraries were built with the immunoSEQ multiplex PCR assay. For the multiplex PCR, a mixture combining 60 forward primers for TCR Vbeta segments and 13 reverse primers for TCR Jbeta segments was used. Entries here come from immuneACCESS through TCRdb and include only in-frame sequences with V and J called. Some clones fail to appear in such tables; in the studies checked, an unresolved V gene covers under half of the shortfall, and the cause of the remainder is unknown. The sample table holds some 140,000 clones, of which about 76% were seen once. 3.1% of the sample goes to the ten largest clones. The sample comprised PBMCs. All receptors come from a female donor in good health and CMV-seronegative.

This chain links TRBV11-3 with TRBJ2-7, with D possibly being TRBD2 (6 bases). CDR1 is SGHNT and CDR2 is YENEEA in the germline V gene. The length of the CDR3 is 14 residues. The ends were cut back, 5 bases at V and 2 bases at J, with 13 bases in the middle. The CDR3: CASSPRDWPYEQYF. The DNA of the CDR3 is TGTGCCAGCAGCCCCCGGGACTGGCCCTACGAGCAGTACTTC.

The V gene is TRBV4-2, the J gene TRBJ1-1; D perhaps matches TRBD1 (6 bases). There are 16 residues in the CDR3. In germline, CDR1 is LGHNA, CDR2 YNFKEQ. V lost 1 base to trimming and J lost 8 bases, with 20 bases between them. CDR3 region: CASSQGSGHPLWEAFF. As DNA, the CDR3 is TGTGCCAGCAGCCAAGGCTCGGGACACCCCCTCTGGGAAGCTTTCTTT.

The chain couples TRBV7-2 to TRBJ2-5; no clear D. The CDR3 is made up of 15 amino acids. V was trimmed by 2 bases and J by 0 bases, leaving 10 bases between them. The germline gives CDR1 SGHTA, CDR2 FQGNSA. The DNA of the CDR3 is TGTGCCAGCAGCTTAACTGACACGTACCAAGAGACCCAGTACTTC. This translates into CASSLTDTYQETQYF.

This chain's CDR3 is CSGTGESSYEQYF. DNA for the CDR3: TGCAGCGGCACAGGGGAGAGCTCCTACGAGCAGTACTTC. The rearrangement links TRBV29-1 to TRBJ2-7; 7 bases line up with TRBD1. Germline V lookup: CDR1 SQVTM, CDR2 ANQGSEA. After removal of 7 bases from V and 0 bases from J, the junction contained 6 bases not matched to a gene. There are 13 residues in the CDR3.

The chain combines TRBV18 with TRBJ1-1; D is uncertain. V dropped 0 bases and J dropped 4 bases, with 9 bases sitting between them. From germline, CDR1 is KGHSH and CDR2 LQKENI. The CDR3 is 14 amino acids. CDR3: CASSPPSEGTEAFF. CDR3 coding DNA: TGTGCCAGCTCACCACCGTCCGAGGGCACTGAAGCTTTCTTT.

V is TRBV7-3 and J is TRBJ2-1, with D unclear. V lost 0 bases and J 0 bases, leaving 9 bases between the germline ends. Germline V gene lookup returns CDR1 SGHTA and CDR2 FQGTGA. The CDR3 sequence is 16 residues long. Written as DNA, the CDR3 is TGTGCCAGCAGCTTAACGAACAGCCTCTCCTACAATGAGCAGTTCTTC. Translating it yields CASSLTNSLSYNEQFF.

V gene TRBV18 combines with J gene TRBJ1-5; D remains unclear. V was shortened by 6 bases and J by 4 bases, with 10 bases between the two germline ends. Per germline, CDR1 KGHSH and CDR2 LQKENI. This CDR3 region has 13 residues. The CDR3 DNA reads as TGTGCCAGCTCTCCGCAGACTAATCAGCCCCAGCATTTT. Its protein product is CASSPQTNQPQHF.

The chain joins TRBV7-9 to TRBJ2-1; TRBD2 matches at 11 bases. The junction had 3 bases not matched to a gene; V was cut back by 1 base and J by 4 bases. This CDR3 has 16 amino acids. The germline CDR1 and CDR2 sequences are SEHNR and FQNEAQ (reference sequence). For the CDR3, the DNA is TGTGCCAGCAGCTTAGGGACTAGCGGGCCATACAATGAGCAGTTCTTC. Translated: CASSLGTSGPYNEQFF.

This clone was recorded a few times. The chain combines TRBV28 with TRBJ2-7, with TRBD1 as a possible D gene (5 bases). The CDR3 extends over 13 amino acids. The V gene lost 5 bases and the J gene lost 3 bases, with 11 bases spanning the gap. Germline lookup yields CDR1 MDHEN and CDR2 SYDVKM. CDR3 region: CASSPPGIYEQYF. The CDR3 DNA reads as TGTGCCAGCAGTCCCCCAGGGATCTACGAGCAGTACTTC. Looking up the rest from reference TRBV28 and TRBJ2-7 gives the full variable domain: DVKVTQSSRYLVKRTGEKVFLECVQDMDHENMFWYRQDPGLGLRLIYFSYDVKMKEKGDIPEGYSVSREKKERFSLILESASTNQTSMYLCASSPPGIYEQYFGPGTRLTVT.

This clone was detected only a few times. The J gene is TRBJ2-2, the V gene TRBV30; 7 bases fit TRBD1. Germline V lookup: CDR1 GTSNPN, CDR2 SVGIG (reference sequence). The V and J ends lost 7 bases and 7 bases, in that order; junction bases with no gene match: 3. The CDR3 sequence is 11 residues long. The CDR3 protein is CAYGTVGELFF. CDR3 DNA: TGTGCCTACGGGACAGTCGGGGAGCTGTTTTTT.